This T cell receptor beta chain derives from a study of T cell repertoires in cytomegalovirus infection. Across the study: Carrying CMV and the relevant HLA type showed in public TCR beta signatures. Study-level points and caveats: People with CMV and the relevant HLA were identified by cumulative public TCR beta family frequency. HLA-C-restricted TCR beta clonotypes specific for CMV led the ex vivo response.

The sample holds a few counts of this clonotype. Its antigen remains unidentified. The germline gives CDR1 SSHAT, CDR2 FNYEAQ (reference sequence). Losses at the gene ends were 5 bases for V and 2 bases for J; bases not matched to a gene: 6. The CDR3 spans 15 residues. TCRdb reanalysed the reads using MiXCR and keeps one entry per CDR3 protein. The repertoire holds 200,000 to 300,000 distinct CDR3 sequences, roughly 9% seen once, with more than 12% in the top ten. Sequencing input: PBMCs. This chain connects TRBV7-7 to TRBJ2-5, with 9 bases aligning to TRBD1. This sequence originates from a human donor in good health (CMV status not recorded). Some clones in this sample may be carry-over from other donors' samples. This CDR3 reads CASSVDRGTQETQYF. CDR3 nucleotide sequence: TGTGCCAGCAGCGTGGACAGGGGAACTCAAGAGACCCAGTACTTC. The full variable domain, rest sourced from reference TRBV7-7 and TRBJ2-5, is GAGVSQSPRYKVTKRGQDVTLRCDPISSHATLYWYQQALGQGPEFLTYFNYEAQPDKSGLPSDRFSAERPEGSISTLTIQRTEQRDSAMYRCASSVDRGTQETQYFGPGTRLLVL.